This TCR beta chain originates from a study of molecular identifiers for immune sequencing clone quantification. TCRdb fed the PCR reads into MiXCR, producing one record per CDR3 protein. The data contain hundreds of thousands of distinct CDR3 sequences, over 25% of them seen just once; the ten biggest clones take up 0.7% to 0.95%. CDR1 and CDR2 (germline): SGHNT, YYREEE (reference sequence). The trim removed 4 bases at V and 2 bases at J, leaving 6 bases unmatched. The CDR3 has 15 residues. This clonotype was seen at least ten times. The TCR sequence derives from a human donor in good health. Some libraries in this study had Jurkat cell RNA spiked in. The sequenced sample was naive CD8+ T cells from blood, with Jurkat cell RNA spiked in. Subset denoted: FACS-sorted CD8+CD4-CCR7+CD45RA+ naive T cells. The chain carries TRBV5-4 and TRBJ2-5; TRBD2 agrees at 9 bases. CDR3 sequence reads: CASSPGLATQETQYF. The CDR3 DNA is TGTGCCAGCAGCCCGGGACTAGCAACACAAGAGACCCAGTACTTC.